A single TCR beta chain is shown here with its context. Its target is unknown. TCRdb analysed the 5' RACE reads with MiXCR anew, one entry per CDR3 protein. The top ten clones hold about 16% of a sample with 620,000 or so distinct CDR3 sequences, around 12% of them seen once. This record belongs to a study of T cells after yellow fever vaccination. General study results and limits: Abundant bulk-derived clonotypes could contaminate FACS-sorted repertoires.

J lost 12 bases, V lost 7 bases, and 5 bases had no gene match. The CDR3 covers 12 residues. Germline CDR1 KGHDR, CDR2 SFDVKD. The chain is built from TRBV24-1 and TRBJ2-1; 10 nucleotides agree with TRBD1. This clonotype originated in a man aged 25 to 40 who received the YFV17D yellow fever vaccine. The starting material was PBMCs, obtained on the day of the yellow fever booster vaccination. Here the CDR3 DNA reads TGTGCCACCAGGGGGACAGGGGCTTCGCAGTTCTTC. Residues: CATRGTGASQFF.